This T cell receptor beta chain emerged from a study of CD8+CD57+ T cells in acquired aplastic anemia. Regarding the study as a whole: No significant patient-versus-control difference appeared in CD8+ Simpson's diversity. In common between the patients and the controls were approximately 30 CD8+ CDR3 sequences.

CDR1 and CDR2 from the germline V gene are SNHLY and FYNNEI. The V gene end was trimmed by 7 bases and the J gene end by 2 bases; junction bases not matched to a gene: 13. The length of the CDR3 is 17 residues. Sequencing was done on patients that had shown CD8+CD57+ cell expansion by flow cytometry. Therapy had not been given to patients before blood sampling. Genomic DNA provided the template from which TCR beta VDJ and CDR3 profiles were obtained. TCRdb itself ran the reads through MiXCR, one entry per CDR3 protein. The table records about 160,000 distinct CDR3 sequences, around 48% of them present only once. Note on this clonotype: The target antigen is unknown.

The origin of this receptor is a human donor with aplastic anemia. Material for sequencing was sorted CD4+, CD8+, or CD8+CD57+ T cells (not recorded which) from PBMCs. The rearrangement joins TRBV2 to TRBJ2-1; the match to TRBD2 covers 8 bases. CDR3: CASKLLGTSGPYNEQFF. The CDR3, as DNA: TGTGCCAGCAAACTGTTGGGAACTAGCGGCCCCTACAATGAGCAGTTCTTC. The variable domain in full, completed from reference TRBV2 and TRBJ2-1, reads EPEVTQTPSHQVTQMGQEVILRCVPISNHLYFYWYRQILGQKVEFLVSFYNNEISEKSEIFDDQFSVERPDGSNFTLKIRSTKLEDSAMYFCASKLLGTSGPYNEQFFGPGTRLTVL.